Below are 4 T cell receptor beta chains sequenced from a single sample in a study of blood T cell repertoires in COVID-19 (dated by TCRdb to the early 2020s). To prepare the library, the immunoSEQ multiplex PCR assay was applied. The immuneACCESS repertoire file appears here via TCRdb, limited to in-frame rearrangements. These files lack a portion of the clones; in checked studies, under half of the deficit traces to unresolved V genes, and the cause of the others is not known. Recorded for this sample are over 85,000 clones; approximately 82% of them occurred a single time. The ten largest clones capture 3.8% of the sample. Source material: peripheral blood. All receptors come from a woman of 80 years or more with acute or convalescent COVID-19.

The CDR3 loop reads CASSLDRDTNEQFF. The CDR3 DNA reads TGTGCCAGCAGCTTAGATCGGGATACGAATGAGCAGTTCTTC. V is TRBV11-2 and J is TRBJ2-1, with a tentative D call TRBD2 (5 bases). Trimming took 0 bases from V and 7 from J, leaving 10 bases between them. The CDR3 has 14 amino acids. CDR1 and CDR2 from the germline V gene are SGHAT and FQNNGV.

This chain joins TRBV18 and TRBJ1-1, with 8 bases lining up with TRBD1. CDR3 length: 16 residues. CDR1 and CDR2 (germline): KGHSH, LQKENI. J lost 1 base, V lost 2 bases, and 6 bases had no gene match. The CDR3 sequence: CASSPRTGRENTEAFF. CDR3 nucleotides: TGTGCCAGCTCACCAAGGACAGGGCGAGAGAACACTGAAGCTTTCTTT. The full variable domain, with the rest looked up from reference TRBV18 and TRBJ1-1, is NAGVMQNPRHLVRRRGQEARLRCSPMKGHSHVYWYRQLPEEGLKFMVYLQKENIIDESGMPKERFSAEFPKEGPSILRIQQVVRGDSAAYFCASSPRTGRENTEAFFGQGTRLTVV.

The rearrangement links TRBV7-9 to TRBJ2-2; D unclear. This CDR3 contains 16 residues. V was shortened by 5 bases and J by 3 bases, with 16 bases between the two germline ends. Per the germline V gene, CDR1 is SEHNR and CDR2 is FQNEAQ (reference sequence). The DNA for the CDR3 is TGTGCCAGCAGCCCCAGAGCGCGGAGCCACACCGGGGAGCTGTTTTTT. Protein sequence: CASSPRARSHTGELFF. Based on the CDR3 plus reference TRBV7-9 and TRBJ2-2, the full variable domain is DTGVSQNPRHKITKRGQNVTFRCDPISEHNRLYWYRQTLGQGPEFLTYFQNEAQLEKSRLLSDRFSAERPKGSFSTLEIQRTEQGDSAMYLCASSPRARSHTGELFFGEGSRLTVL.

This CDR3 reads CASSPVYRERLSNQPQHF. The CDR3 nucleotides are TGTGCCAGCTCACCGGTCTACAGGGAAAGGCTAAGCAATCAGCCCCAGCATTTT. The rearrangement joins TRBV18 to TRBJ1-5; possibly TRBD1 for D (6 bases). V was pared by 3 bases and J by 1 base, with 19 bases between. The CDR3 spans 18 residues. Looked up from germline, CDR1 is KGHSH and CDR2 is LQKENI.